A single sample gave rise to the 21 T cell receptor beta chains below, sequenced in a study of human T cells and chemical hapten exposure. Via MiXCR, TCRdb re-called the RACE reads, giving one row per CDR3 protein. The table shows some 400,000 distinct CDR3 sequences, with roughly 4.6% occurring only once. As for time point: pre-sensitization, week 0. Treatment reported: therapeutic diphenylcyclopropenone sensitization with weekly scalp DPC. The sample consisted of whole blood, taken in connection with sensitization to the hapten diphenylcyclopropenone (DPC). The receptors stem from a woman in her forties or fifties with alopecia areata. Some clones in this sample may be carry-over from other donors' samples.

The rearrangement joins TRBV18 to TRBJ1-6; 8 bases fit TRBD1. Germline CDR1 reads KGHSH; CDR2 reads LQKENI. The CDR3 covers 15 residues. The J segment lost 6 bases and the V segment lost 3 bases, leaving 4 bases of the junction unmatched. In nucleotides, the CDR3 is TGTGCCAGCTCACCCGGGACAGGAACTAATTCACCCCTCCACTTT. Its translation: CASSPGTGTNSPLHF.

The sample holds a few counts of this clonotype. The chain is built from TRBV9 and TRBJ1-3; TRBD1 might be the D (5 bases). CDR1 SGDLS and CDR2 YYNGEE come from the germline V gene. The CDR3 extends over 15 amino acids. Trimming left V 4 bases short and J 0 bases short, with 11 bases between. For the CDR3, the DNA is TGTGCCAGCAGCCCACAGGACGACTCTGGAAACACCATATATTTT. Translation gives CASSPQDDSGNTIYF.

The sample holds many counts of this clonotype. The chain carries TRBV7-2 and TRBJ1-5; no clear D. Germline V gene data show CDR1 as SGHTA and CDR2 as FQGNSA. This CDR3 comprises 15 residues. The ends were cut back, 2 bases at V and 0 bases at J, with 8 bases in the middle. The CDR3 coding sequence is TGTGCCAGCAGCTTAAAAGGGAGTAGCAATCAGCCCCAGCATTTT. Amino acids: CASSLKGSSNQPQHF. Drawing the rest from reference TRBV7-2 and TRBJ1-5, the complete variable domain is GAGVSQSPSNKVTEKGKDVELRCDPISGHTALYWYRQSLGQGLEFLIYFQGNSAPDKSGLPSDRFSAERTGGSVSTLTIQRTQQEDSAVYLCASSLKGSSNQPQHFGDGTRLSIL.

This clonotype occurred many times. This sequence joins TRBV6-6 and TRBJ2-7; 8 nucleotides line up with TRBD1. V lost 8 bases, J lost 5 bases, and 8 bases stayed unmatched. Germline-derived CDR1 and CDR2 are MNHNY and SVGAGI (reference sequence). This CDR3 contains 13 residues. In DNA, the CDR3 is TGTGCCAGCCGTGTGGGCAGGGGGCACGAGCAGTACTTC. As protein: CASRVGRGHEQYF.

This clonotype was detected ten times or more. The chain has TRBV20-1 and TRBJ2-7; weak D call: TRBD2 (5 bases). V lost 3 bases, J lost 5 bases, and 11 bases lay in between. Per germline, CDR1 DFQATT and CDR2 SNEGSKA (reference sequence). This CDR3 has 12 amino acids. The CDR3 sequence is CSARVLGDEQYF. The CDR3 coding sequence is TGCAGTGCTAGGGTCCTCGGGGACGAGCAGTACTTC.

This clonotype was counted ten times or more. CDR3 sequence (DNA): TGTGCCAGCAGTTTTATTTATCGGGGGAGGACTGGGGCCAACGTCCTGACTTTC. It specifies CASSFIYRGRTGANVLTF. The genes are TRBV27 and TRBJ2-6, with a weak D call TRBD2 (6 bases). Germline loops: CDR1 MNHEY, CDR2 SMNVEV (reference sequence). This CDR3 comprises 18 residues. Between the trimmed V and J ends, which lost 3 bases and 2 bases, there was a span of 17 bases.

In this sample, this clonotype turned up many times. The chain is built from TRBV4-1 and TRBJ1-1; D is ambiguous. Trimming removed 4 bases at V and 0 bases at J, with 12 bases between. The CDR3 spans 15 residues. Germline CDR1 reads MGHRA; CDR2 reads YSYEKL. This CDR3 is CASSPMEALNTEAFF. CDR3 nucleotides: TGCGCCAGCAGCCCCATGGAGGCCTTGAACACTGAAGCTTTCTTT.

The sample holds many counts of this clonotype. The chain employs TRBV7-2 and TRBJ1-3; D call uncertain. Trimming took off 1 base at V and 0 bases at J, with 10 bases between the two ends. Germline CDR1 SGHTA, CDR2 FQGNSA. The CDR3 is 16 residues long. The CDR3 sequence is CASSLGDGNSGNTIYF. DNA of the CDR3: TGTGCCAGCAGCTTAGGTGACGGAAACTCTGGAAACACCATATATTTT.

At least ten counts were recorded for this clonotype. V gene TRBV15 combines with J gene TRBJ2-5; no definite D call. The CDR3 spans 15 residues. CDR1 LNHNV and CDR2 YYDKDF come from the germline V gene (reference sequence). Trimming stripped 0 bases from V and 1 base from J, with 9 bases between. The CDR3 bases are TGTGCCACCAGCAGAGAACTAAAACTCCAAGAGACCCAGTACTTC. Its translation is CATSRELKLQETQYF.

The chain is built from TRBV2 and TRBJ1-4; the match to TRBD1 covers 7 bases. The germline CDR1 and CDR2 sequences are SNHLY and FYNNEI. The CDR3 is 13 residues long. V gave up 6 bases and J gave up 5 bases; unmatched junction bases: 3. The CDR3 loop is CASRKGGNEKLFF. The CDR3 nucleotides read TGTGCCAGCAGAAAAGGGGGCAATGAAAAACTGTTTTTT.

This clonotype showed up just a few times. The J gene is TRBJ1-1, the V gene TRBV18; no definite D call. This CDR3 contains 15 residues. Germline CDR1 is KGHSH and CDR2 is LQKENI. V was pared by 0 bases and J by 0 bases, with 8 bases between. The CDR3 nucleotides read TGTGCCAGCTCACCACCCTCCGGGCTGAACACTGAAGCTTTCTTT. This sequence encodes CASSPPSGLNTEAFF. Drawing the rest from reference TRBV18 and TRBJ1-1, the complete variable domain is NAGVMQNPRHLVRRRGQEARLRCSPMKGHSHVYWYRQLPEEGLKFMVYLQKENIIDESGMPKERFSAEFPKEGPSILRIQQVVRGDSAAYFCASSPPSGLNTEAFFGQGTRLTVV.

The chain joins TRBV7-9 to TRBJ2-5, with D uncertain. This CDR3 comprises 16 residues. Germline CDR1 reads SEHNR; CDR2 reads FQNEAQ (reference sequence). V was pared by 3 bases and J by 0 bases, with 14 bases between. The CDR3 spells CASSFPTVEYQETQYF. The DNA for the CDR3 is TGTGCCAGCAGCTTCCCGACGGTCGAGTACCAAGAGACCCAGTACTTC.

The V and J genes are TRBV13 and TRBJ2-3; possibly TRBD2 for D (6 bases). The CDR3 contains 13 residues. Germline lookup yields CDR1 PRHDT and CDR2 FYEKMQ (reference sequence). V lost 5 bases and J 4 bases, leaving 10 bases between the germline ends. In DNA form, the CDR3 reads TGTGCCAGCAGCCAACAGCGGGCAGATACGCAGTATTTT. It translates to CASSQQRADTQYF.

This clonotype was counted many times. V and J are TRBV4-1 and TRBJ1-1; D is undetermined. CDR3 length: 17 residues. Looked up from germline, CDR1 is MGHRA and CDR2 is YSYEKL. With 1 base removed from V and 0 bases from J, the gap between germline ends came to 15 bases. In DNA form, the CDR3 reads TGCGCCAGCAGCCAAGCCCCCGGCGCGGAGATGAACACTGAAGCTTTCTTT. It specifies CASSQAPGAEMNTEAFF.

This clonotype was counted between two and nine times. The V gene is TRBV2, the J gene TRBJ1-3; tentatively, D is TRBD1 (5 bases). The CDR3 runs to 16 residues. Between the trimmed V and J ends, which lost 0 bases and 0 bases, there was a span of 9 bases. Germline CDR1 reads SNHLY; CDR2 reads FYNNEI. CDR3 in amino acids: CASSEARGFSGNTIYF. CDR3 bases: TGTGCCAGCAGTGAAGCGCGGGGCTTCTCTGGAAACACCATATATTTT.

This clonotype was observed at least ten times. This chain joins TRBV12-3 or TRBV12-4 and TRBJ1-5, with 7 positions matching TRBD1. The CDR3 loop spans 14 amino acids. V lost 6 bases to trimming and J lost 4 bases; unmatched junction nucleotides: 6. CDR3 DNA: TGTGCCAGCAGGCAGGGGACAGCGAATCAGCCCCAGCATTTT. It codes for CASRQGTANQPQHF.

This clonotype was counted many times. The chain carries TRBV20-1 and TRBJ1-1; a possible D gene is TRBD1 (5 bases). The germline V and J ends were trimmed by 7 bases and 3 bases, with 9 bases remaining between them. This CDR3 region has 11 residues. In germline, CDR1 is DFQATT, CDR2 SNEGSKA (reference sequence). In DNA, the CDR3 is TGCAGTGGGACAAGCTACACTGAAGCTTTCTTT. Translating it yields CSGTSYTEAFF.

J is TRBJ1-5 and V is TRBV6-2 or TRBV6-3; the D is unclear. The CDR3 runs 12 residues. Germline values: CDR1 MNHEY, CDR2 SVGEGT. The V and J ends lost 5 bases and 7 bases respectively, with 9 bases between them. CDR3 nucleotide sequence: TGTGCCAGCAGTATGGTCCCCCAGCCCCAGCATTTT. Translated: CASSMVPQPQHF.

The J gene is TRBJ2-3, the V gene TRBV7-9, with 7 bases matching TRBD1. Germline V gene data show CDR1 as SEHNR and CDR2 as FQNEAQ (reference sequence). Trimming removed 6 bases from V and 3 bases from J; junction bases left unmatched: 9. There are 15 residues in the CDR3. CDR3 sequence: CASSPRQGWTDTQYF. Here the CDR3 DNA reads TGTGCCAGCAGTCCCCGACAGGGATGGACAGATACGCAGTATTTT.

This clonotype came up a few times. This chain joins TRBV29-1 and TRBJ1-5; D is possibly TRBD1 (5 bases). Looked up from germline, CDR1 is SQVTM and CDR2 is ANQGSEA. The V and J ends lost 4 bases and 7 bases respectively, with 11 bases between them. This CDR3 has 12 amino acids. In nucleotides, the CDR3 is TGCAGCGTTGGCAGGGAGGGGCAGCCCCAGCATTTT. It is translated as CSVGREGQPQHF.

This clonotype was counted at least ten times. The V gene is TRBV20-1, the J gene TRBJ2-1, with 11 bases lining up with TRBD2. J gave up 3 bases and V 5 bases, and 6 bases lay outside the gene matches. This CDR3 spans 15 amino acids. The germline V gene has CDR1 DFQATT and CDR2 SNEGSKA (reference sequence). The CDR3 protein is CSAPPTSGSYNEQFF. DNA for the CDR3: TGCAGTGCTCCACCCACTAGCGGGAGCTACAATGAGCAGTTCTTC.